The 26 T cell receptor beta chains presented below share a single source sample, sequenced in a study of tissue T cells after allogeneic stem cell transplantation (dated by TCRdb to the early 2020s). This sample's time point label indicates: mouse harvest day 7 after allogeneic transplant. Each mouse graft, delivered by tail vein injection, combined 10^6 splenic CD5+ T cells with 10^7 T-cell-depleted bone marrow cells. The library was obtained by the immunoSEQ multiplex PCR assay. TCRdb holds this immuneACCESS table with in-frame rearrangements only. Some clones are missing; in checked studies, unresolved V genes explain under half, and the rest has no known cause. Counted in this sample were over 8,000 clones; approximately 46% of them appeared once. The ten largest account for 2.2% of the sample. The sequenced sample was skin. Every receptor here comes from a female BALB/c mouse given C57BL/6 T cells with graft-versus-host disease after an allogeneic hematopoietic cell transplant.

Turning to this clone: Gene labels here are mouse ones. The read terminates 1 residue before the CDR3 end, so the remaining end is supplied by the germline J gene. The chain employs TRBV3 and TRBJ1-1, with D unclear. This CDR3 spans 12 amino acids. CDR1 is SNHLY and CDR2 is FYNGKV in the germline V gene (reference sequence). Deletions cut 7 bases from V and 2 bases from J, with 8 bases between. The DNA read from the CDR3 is TGTGCCAGCACACGGGTCAACACAGAAGTCTTC. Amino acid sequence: CASTRVNTEVF. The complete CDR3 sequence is CASTRVNTEVFF.

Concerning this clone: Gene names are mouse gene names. The CDR3 loop is CASSQGFWDQNTLYF. CDR3 bases read: TGTGCCAGCAGCCAAGGGTTCTGGGATCAAAACACCTTGTAC. J is TRBJ2-4 and V is TRBV5; TRBD2 is a possible D gene (5 bases). The read halts 1 residue ahead of the CDR3 end, with the missing end drawn from the germline J gene. The CDR3 runs to 15 residues. Germline V gives CDR1 LGHNA, CDR2 YNLKQL (reference sequence). The V and J ends lost 1 base and 2 bases respectively, with 10 bases between them.

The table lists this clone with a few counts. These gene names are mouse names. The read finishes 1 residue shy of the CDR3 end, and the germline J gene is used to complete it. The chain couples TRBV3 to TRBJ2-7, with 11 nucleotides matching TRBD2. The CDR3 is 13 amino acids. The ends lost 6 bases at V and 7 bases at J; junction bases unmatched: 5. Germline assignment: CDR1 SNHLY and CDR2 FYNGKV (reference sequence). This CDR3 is CASSGTGGREQYF. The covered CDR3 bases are TGTGCCAGCAGTGGGACTGGGGGAAGAGAACAGTAC.

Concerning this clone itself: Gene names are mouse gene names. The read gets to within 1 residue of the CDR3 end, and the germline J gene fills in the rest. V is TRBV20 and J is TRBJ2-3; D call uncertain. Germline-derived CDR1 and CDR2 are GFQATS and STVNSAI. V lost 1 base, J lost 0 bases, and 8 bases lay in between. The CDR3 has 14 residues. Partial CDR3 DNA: TGTGGTGCTAGGGCGACAACTAGTGCAGAAACGCTGTAT. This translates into CGARATTSAETLY. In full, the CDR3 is CGARATTSAETLYF.

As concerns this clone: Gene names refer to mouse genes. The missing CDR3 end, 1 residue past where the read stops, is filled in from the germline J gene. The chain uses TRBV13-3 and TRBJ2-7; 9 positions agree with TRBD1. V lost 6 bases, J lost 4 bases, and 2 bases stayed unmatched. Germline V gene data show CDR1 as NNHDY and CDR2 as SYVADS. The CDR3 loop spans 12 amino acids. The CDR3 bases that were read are TGTGCCAGCACCGGGACAGGGTATGAACAGTAC. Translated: CASTGTGYEQY. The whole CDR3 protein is CASTGTGYEQYF.

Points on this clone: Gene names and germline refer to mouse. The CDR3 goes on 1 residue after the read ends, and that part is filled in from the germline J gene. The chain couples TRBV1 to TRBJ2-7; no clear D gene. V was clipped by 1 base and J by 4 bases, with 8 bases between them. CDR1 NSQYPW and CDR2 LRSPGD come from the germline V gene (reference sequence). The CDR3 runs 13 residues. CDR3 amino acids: CTCSAVQPYEQYF. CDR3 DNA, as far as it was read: TGCACCTGCAGTGCAGTTCAGCCATATGAACAGTAC.

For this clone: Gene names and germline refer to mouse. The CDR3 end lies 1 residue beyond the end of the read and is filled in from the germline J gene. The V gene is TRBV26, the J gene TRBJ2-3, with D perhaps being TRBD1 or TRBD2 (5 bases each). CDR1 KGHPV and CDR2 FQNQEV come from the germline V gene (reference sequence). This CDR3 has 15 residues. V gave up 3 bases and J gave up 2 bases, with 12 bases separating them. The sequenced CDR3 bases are TGTGCCAGCAGTCTCCCGGGGCAGAATGCAGAAACGCTGTAT. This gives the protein CASSLPGQNAETLY. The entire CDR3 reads CASSLPGQNAETLYF.

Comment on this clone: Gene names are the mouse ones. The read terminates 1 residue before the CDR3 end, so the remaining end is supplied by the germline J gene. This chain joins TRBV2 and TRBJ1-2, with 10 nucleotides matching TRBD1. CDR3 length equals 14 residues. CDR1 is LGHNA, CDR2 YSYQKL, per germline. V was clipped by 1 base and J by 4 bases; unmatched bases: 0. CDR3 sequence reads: CASSQGTGGSDYTF. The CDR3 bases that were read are TGTGCCAGCAGCCAAGGGACAGGGGGCTCCGACTACACC.

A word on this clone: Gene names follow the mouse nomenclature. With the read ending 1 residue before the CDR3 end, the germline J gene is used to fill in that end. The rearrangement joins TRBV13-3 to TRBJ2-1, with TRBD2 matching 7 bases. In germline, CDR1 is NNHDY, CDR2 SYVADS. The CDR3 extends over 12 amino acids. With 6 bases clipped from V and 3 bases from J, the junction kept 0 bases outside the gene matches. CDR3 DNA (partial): TGTGCCAGCACTGGGGGCTATGCTGAGCAGTTC. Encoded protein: CASTGGYAEQF. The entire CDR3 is CASTGGYAEQFF.

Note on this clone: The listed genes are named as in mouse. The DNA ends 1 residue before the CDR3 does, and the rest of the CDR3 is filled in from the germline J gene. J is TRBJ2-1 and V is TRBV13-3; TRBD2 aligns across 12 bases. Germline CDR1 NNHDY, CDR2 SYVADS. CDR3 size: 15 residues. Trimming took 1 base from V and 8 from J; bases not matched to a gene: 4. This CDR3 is CASSDRDWGATEQFF. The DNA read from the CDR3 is TGTGCCAGCAGTGATCGGGACTGGGGGGCGACTGAGCAGTTC.

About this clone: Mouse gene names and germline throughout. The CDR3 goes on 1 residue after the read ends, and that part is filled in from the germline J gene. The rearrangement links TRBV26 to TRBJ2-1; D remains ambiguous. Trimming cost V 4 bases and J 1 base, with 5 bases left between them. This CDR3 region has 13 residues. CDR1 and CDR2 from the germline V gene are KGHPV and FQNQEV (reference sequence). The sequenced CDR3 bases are TGTGCCAGCAGTCAAAGGAACTATGCTGAGCAGTTC. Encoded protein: CASSQRNYAEQF. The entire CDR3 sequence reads CASSQRNYAEQFF.

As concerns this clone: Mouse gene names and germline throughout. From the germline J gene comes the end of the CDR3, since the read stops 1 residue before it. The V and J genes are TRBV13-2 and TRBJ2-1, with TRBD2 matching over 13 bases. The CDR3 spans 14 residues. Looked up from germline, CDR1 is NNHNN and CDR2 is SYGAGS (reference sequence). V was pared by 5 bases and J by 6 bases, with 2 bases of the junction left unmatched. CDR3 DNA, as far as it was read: TGTGCCAGCGGGGGGACTGGGGGGGGTGCTGAGCAGTTC. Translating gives CASGGTGGGAEQF. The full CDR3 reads CASGGTGGGAEQFF.

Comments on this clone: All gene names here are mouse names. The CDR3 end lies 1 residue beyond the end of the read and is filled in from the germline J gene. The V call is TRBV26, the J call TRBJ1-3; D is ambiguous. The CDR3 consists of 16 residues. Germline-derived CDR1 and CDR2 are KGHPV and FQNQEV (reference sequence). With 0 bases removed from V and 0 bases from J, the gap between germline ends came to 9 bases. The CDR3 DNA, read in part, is TGTGCCAGCAGTCTGTCACCAGGCCCTTCTGGAAATACGCTCTAT. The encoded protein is CASSLSPGPSGNTLY. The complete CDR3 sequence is CASSLSPGPSGNTLYF.

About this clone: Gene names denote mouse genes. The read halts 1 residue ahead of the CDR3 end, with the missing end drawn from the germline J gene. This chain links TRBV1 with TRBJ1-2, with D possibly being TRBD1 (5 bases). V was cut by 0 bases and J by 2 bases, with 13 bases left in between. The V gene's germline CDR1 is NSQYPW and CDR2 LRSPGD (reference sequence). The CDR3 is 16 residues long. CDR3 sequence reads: CTCSAEPLGGNSDYTF. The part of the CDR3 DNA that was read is TGCACCTGCAGTGCAGAGCCCCTCGGGGGGAACTCCGACTACACC.

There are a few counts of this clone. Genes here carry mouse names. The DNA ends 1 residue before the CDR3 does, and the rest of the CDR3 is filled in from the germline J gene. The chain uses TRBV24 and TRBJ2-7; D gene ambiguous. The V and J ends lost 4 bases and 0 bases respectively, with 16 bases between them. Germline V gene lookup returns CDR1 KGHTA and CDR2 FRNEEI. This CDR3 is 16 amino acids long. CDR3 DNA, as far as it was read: TGTGCCAGCAGTCCACCTCCTCCTTTCAGCTCCTATGAACAGTAC. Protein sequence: CASSPPPPFSSYEQY. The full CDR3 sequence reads CASSPPPPFSSYEQYF.

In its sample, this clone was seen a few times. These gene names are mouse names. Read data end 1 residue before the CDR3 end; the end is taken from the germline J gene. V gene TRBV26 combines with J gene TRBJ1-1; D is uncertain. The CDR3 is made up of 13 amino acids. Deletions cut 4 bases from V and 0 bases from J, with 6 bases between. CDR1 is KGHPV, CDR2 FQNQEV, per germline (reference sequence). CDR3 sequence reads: CASSRQTNTEVFF. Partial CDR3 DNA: TGTGCCAGCAGTCGACAAACAAACACAGAAGTCTTC.

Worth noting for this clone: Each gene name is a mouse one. The CDR3 reads CASSTTGGYAEQFF. CDR3 bases read: TGTGCCAGCAGTACAACAGGGGGCTATGCTGAGCAGTTC. This chain connects TRBV19 to TRBJ2-1; 8 nucleotides agree with TRBD1. From the germline J gene comes the end of the CDR3, since the read stops 1 residue before it. CDR3 length: 14 amino acids. Per the germline V gene, CDR1 is FNHDT and CDR2 is SITEND (reference sequence). Losses at the gene ends were 3 bases for V and 3 bases for J; bases not matched to a gene: 2.

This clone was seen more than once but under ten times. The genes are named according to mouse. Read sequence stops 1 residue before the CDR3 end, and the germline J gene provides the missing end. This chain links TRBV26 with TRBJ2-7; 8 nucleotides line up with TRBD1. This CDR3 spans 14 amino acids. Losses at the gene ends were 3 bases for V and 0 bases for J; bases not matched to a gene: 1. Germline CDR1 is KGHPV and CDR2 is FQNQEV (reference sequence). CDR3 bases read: TGTGCCAGCAGTCTAGGACAGGGCTCCTATGAACAGTAC. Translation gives CASSLGQGSYEQY. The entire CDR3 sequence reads CASSLGQGSYEQYF.

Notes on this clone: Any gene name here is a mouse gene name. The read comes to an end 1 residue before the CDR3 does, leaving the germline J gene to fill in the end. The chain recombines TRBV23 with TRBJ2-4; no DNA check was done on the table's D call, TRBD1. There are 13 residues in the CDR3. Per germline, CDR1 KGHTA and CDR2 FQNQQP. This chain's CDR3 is CSSSQPGKDTLYF. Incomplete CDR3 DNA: TGCTCCAGCAGTCAACCAGGGAAGGACACCTTGTAC.

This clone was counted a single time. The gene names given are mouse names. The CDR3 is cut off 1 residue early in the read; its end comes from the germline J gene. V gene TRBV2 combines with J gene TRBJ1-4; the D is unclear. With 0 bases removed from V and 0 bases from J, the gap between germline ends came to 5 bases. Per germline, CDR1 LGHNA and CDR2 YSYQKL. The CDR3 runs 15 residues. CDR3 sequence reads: CASSQDRISNERLFF. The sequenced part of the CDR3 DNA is TGTGCCAGCAGCCAAGATCGAATTTCCAACGAAAGATTATTT.

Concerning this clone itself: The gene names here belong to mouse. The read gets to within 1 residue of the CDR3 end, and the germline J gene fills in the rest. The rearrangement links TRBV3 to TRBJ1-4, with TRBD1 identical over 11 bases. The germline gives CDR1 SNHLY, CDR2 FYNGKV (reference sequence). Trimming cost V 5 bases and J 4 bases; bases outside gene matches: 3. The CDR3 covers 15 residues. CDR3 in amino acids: CASSPGTGGNERLFF. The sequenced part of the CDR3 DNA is TGTGCCAGCAGCCCCGGGACAGGGGGCAACGAAAGATTATTT.

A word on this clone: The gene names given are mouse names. CDR3 DNA, as far as it was read: TGTGGTGCTAGGTACAGGGATTCTGGAAATACGCTCTAT. It specifies CGARYRDSGNTLY. The whole CDR3 is CGARYRDSGNTLYF. The gene calls are TRBV20 and TRBJ1-3, with D possibly matching TRBD1 (6 bases). The missing CDR3 end, 1 residue past where the read stops, is filled in from the germline J gene. Trimming cost V 2 bases and J 0 bases, with 8 bases left between them. The CDR3 runs to 14 residues. Germline V CDR1 and CDR2: GFQATS, STVNSAI.

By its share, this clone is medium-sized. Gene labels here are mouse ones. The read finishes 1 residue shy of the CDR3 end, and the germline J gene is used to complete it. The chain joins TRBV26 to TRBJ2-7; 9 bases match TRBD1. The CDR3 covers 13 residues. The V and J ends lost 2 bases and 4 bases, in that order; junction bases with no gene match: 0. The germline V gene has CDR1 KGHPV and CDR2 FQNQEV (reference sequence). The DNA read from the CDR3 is TGTGCCAGCAGTCTGGGGACAGGGTATGAACAGTAC. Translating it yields CASSLGTGYEQY. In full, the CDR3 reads CASSLGTGYEQYF. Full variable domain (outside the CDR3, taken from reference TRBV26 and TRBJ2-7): NSKVIQTPRYLVKGQGQKAKMRCIPEKGHPVVFWYQQNKNNEFKFLINFQNQEVLQQIDMTEKRFSAECPSNSPCSLEIQSSEAGDSALYLCASSLGTGYEQYFGPGTRLTVL.

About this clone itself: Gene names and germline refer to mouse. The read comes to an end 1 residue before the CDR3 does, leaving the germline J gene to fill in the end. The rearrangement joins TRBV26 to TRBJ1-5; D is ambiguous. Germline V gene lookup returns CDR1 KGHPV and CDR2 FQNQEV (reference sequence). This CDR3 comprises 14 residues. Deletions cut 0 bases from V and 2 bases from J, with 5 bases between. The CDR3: CASSLSPDNQAPLF. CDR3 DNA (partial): TGTGCCAGCAGTCTGTCGCCAGACAACCAGGCTCCGCTT.

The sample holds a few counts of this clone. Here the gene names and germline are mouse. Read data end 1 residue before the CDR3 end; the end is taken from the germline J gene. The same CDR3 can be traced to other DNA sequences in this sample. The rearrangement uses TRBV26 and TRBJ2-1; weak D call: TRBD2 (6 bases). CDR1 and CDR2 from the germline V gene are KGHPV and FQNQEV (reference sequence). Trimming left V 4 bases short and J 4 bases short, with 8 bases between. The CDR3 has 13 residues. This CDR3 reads CASSPGLYAEQFF. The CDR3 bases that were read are TGTGCCAGCAGTCCGGGACTTTATGCTGAGCAGTTC.

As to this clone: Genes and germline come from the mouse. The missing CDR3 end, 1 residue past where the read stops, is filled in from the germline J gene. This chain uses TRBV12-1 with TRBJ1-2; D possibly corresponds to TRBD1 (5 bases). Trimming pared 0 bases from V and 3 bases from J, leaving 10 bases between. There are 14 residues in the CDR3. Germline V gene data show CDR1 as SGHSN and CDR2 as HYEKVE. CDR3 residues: CASSLSGRDSDYTF. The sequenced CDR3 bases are TGTGCCAGCTCTCTCTCAGGGAGGGACTCCGACTACACC.